This T cell receptor (beta chain) was profiled in a study of shared clonotypes between healthy human individuals. On the study more broadly: Each donor's CD8 memory used one plate, CD8 naive two, each CD4 subset three.

Selected positively for CCR7 and CD45RO-negative, naive CD8 cells excluded terminally differentiated effector memory CD45RA+ cells. An approximately 200 ng quantity of DNA, 25,000 to 30,000 T cell genomes, went into the sorted-subset replicate PCRs. Sequenced by immunoSEQ multiplex PCR; TCRdb stores in-frame clones only, minus some. The sample shows some 2.1 million clones, approximately 92% of them seen only once. About this clone itself: Its target is unknown.

Germline CDR1 MNHEY, CDR2 SMNVEV (reference sequence). This CDR3 has 15 residues. V dropped 1 base and J dropped 2 bases, with 9 bases sitting between them. Notes on the study in general: Only blood was sampled; tissue repertoires likely differ.

Sample: naive CD8+ T cells from PBMCs. The clonotype was recovered from a man between 18 and 29 years old in good health. Some clones in this sample may be carry-over from other donors' samples. This rearrangement joins TRBV27 to TRBJ1-3, with D uncertain. CDR3 nucleotide sequence: TGTGCCAGCAGTTTATTCCCAGACCCTGGAAACACCATATATTTT. Amino acids: CASSLFPDPGNTIYF.